A single TCR beta chain is shown here with its context. Antigen specificity is unknown. CDR1 is SGHVS, CDR2 FQNEAQ, per germline. The V end lost 6 bases, the J end lost 3 bases, and 14 bases lay between the germline ends. The CDR3 extends over 14 amino acids. PCR primers comprised 60 Vbeta and 13 Jbeta primers. TCRdb's copy holds only in-frame clones and misses some; the assay was immunoSEQ multiplex PCR. The sample yields around 140,000 clones, roughly 72% seen once. The data originate from a study of cytomegalovirus exposure and HLA in healthy donors. General study points: Cytomegalovirus-associated TCR beta chains were listed, numbering some 170.

This clonotype originated in a man aged 40-49 years in good health and CMV-seronegative. Specimen: PBMCs. This sequence joins TRBV7-8 and TRBJ2-5; D is possibly TRBD2 (5 bases). CDR3 protein: CASRRLAGEETQYF. The CDR3 DNA is TGTGCCAGCAGACGTTTAGCCGGGGAAGAGACCCAGTACTTC.